The entry below describes one TCR beta chain. Its antigen is not yet known. Base qualities are not at hand, and no much larger clone is one base apart. Taken from the germline V gene (reference sequence), the CDR1 and CDR2 loops are GTSNPN and SVGIG. The CDR3 runs 12 residues from the cysteine to the phenylalanine. Kept here is only the CDR3 DNA, which spans 36 bases and is read in frame from base 1. For this chain, trimming is 5 bases at the V end and 5 bases at the J end, and the number of junction bases without a gene match is 3. The collaborating institutions used their own protocols to collect whole blood in K2EDTA tubes. For TCRbeta analysis, collaborators shipped samples as frozen whole blood, isolated PBMCs, or DNA extracted from either of those sample types. TCRbeta CDR3 regions were amplified from genomic DNA by means of the immunoSEQ Assay, a bias-controlled multiplex PCR. In the original analysis: Nucleated cell counts per sample were estimated from amplification of reference gene primers within the assay. Sequence reads were collapsed and filtered to measure the absolute abundance of every unique TCRbeta CDR3 rearrangement. For each sample, productive Simpson clonality was calculated as the square root of Simpson's diversity index across productive rearrangements. TCRdb re-hosts the immuneACCESS table, in-frame sequences only. Its copies lack some clones; in the studies checked, an unresolved V gene accounts for under half of them, and the cause for the rest is not known. V, J and clone size are taken as reported in that table, and D and trimming were inferred from the DNA itself. In all, the sample holds 200,000 to 250,000 clones, and roughly nine tenths of those were seen once. The ten biggest clones cover about 2.2% of the sample.

This specimen comes from a study of blood T cell repertoires in COVID-19 (dated by TCRdb to 2018 to 2020). In the study overall: Samples from collaborators originated in the United States, Italy and Spain and spanned both the acute and convalescent phases of COVID-19. Deeply sampled blood TCRbeta repertoires from subjects exposed to, actively infected with, or recovered from COVID-19 were included in the dataset. HLA class I and class II types, where available, came from metadata supplied by the sample provider rather than from assay-based typing. The sample metadata nearly always contained a de-identified subject ID, COVID-19 status, age in years and sex. A freely available public database, intended as a resource for researchers studying the immune response to SARS-CoV-2, is where the repertoires were released. The samples were drawn from two sources: the first 160 participants of the ongoing ImmuneRACE study, and 1,200 or so subjects contributed by 6 global collaborators. The material from the prospective study consisted of cDNA or gDNA derived from T cells, B-cell-depleted T cells, or PBMCs. The investigation overall reported the following: Clinical and demographic metadata were provided uncurated, with the amount varying by source and participant.

The chain employs TRBV30 and TRBJ1-1; TRBD1 matches 9 bases in the middle. The receptor was isolated from a woman between 50 and 59 years old with acute or convalescent COVID-19. The sequenced sample consisted of peripheral blood. The sequenced DNA is TGTGCCTGGGGGACAGGGAGGACTGAAGCTTTCTTT. It translates to CAWGTGRTEAFF.